This T cell receptor (beta chain) was sequenced in a study of T cells in Graves' hyperthyroidism and ophthalmopathy. Researchers amplified the TCR beta CDR3 regions from RNA transcripts. First-round RT-PCR of the TCR CDR3 relied on the HTBI primer set. TCRdb processed the multiplex PCR reads anew with MiXCR; each CDR3 protein has one entry. The sample has 500,000 to 650,000 distinct CDR3 sequences, about 45% seen once. Germline CDR1 ENHRY, CDR2 SYGVKD. V was clipped by 7 bases and J by 1 base, with 17 bases between them. There are 16 residues in the CDR3. The TCR was taken from an adult woman with Graves' disease, either hyperthyroidism or ophthalmopathy (not recorded which). Sequences were obtained from peripheral blood or thyroid tissue (not recorded which). The chain carries TRBV10-3 and TRBJ1-3; no firm D call. CDR3 in amino acids: CAINPSIGMSGNTIYF. CDR3 nucleotides: TGTGCCATCAACCCCTCGATCGGGATGTCTGGAAACACCATATATTTT.